This TCR beta chain was identified during a study of shared clonotypes between healthy human individuals. The CDR3 has 14 amino acids. Trimming left V 5 bases short and J 0 bases short, with 10 bases between. Germline V gives CDR1 SGHNT, CDR2 YENEEA. This clone was seen more than once but under ten times. Profiled with immunoSEQ multiplex PCR; TCRdb holds only in-frame clones, not every one. The sample carries some 630,000 clones, more than 70% recorded once. Input material: memory CD4+ T cells sorted from blood. Subset reported: CD45RA-negative fraction. The clonotype comes from a woman in her thirties in good health. The chain uses TRBV11-3 and TRBJ2-5; D gene unclear. CDR3 DNA sequence: TGTGCCAGCAGCATCGGGCCCAACCAAGAGACCCAGTACTTC. It codes for CASSIGPNQETQYF.